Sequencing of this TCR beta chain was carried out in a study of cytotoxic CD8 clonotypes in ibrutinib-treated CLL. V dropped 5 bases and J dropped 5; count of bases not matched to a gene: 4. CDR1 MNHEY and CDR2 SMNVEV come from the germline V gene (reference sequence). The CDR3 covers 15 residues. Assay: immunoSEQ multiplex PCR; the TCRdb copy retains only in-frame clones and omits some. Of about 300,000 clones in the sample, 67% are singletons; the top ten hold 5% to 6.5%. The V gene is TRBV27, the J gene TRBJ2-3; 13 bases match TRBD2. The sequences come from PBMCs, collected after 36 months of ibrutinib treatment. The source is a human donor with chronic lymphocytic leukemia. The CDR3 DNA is TGTGCCAGCAGTCCGCGGACTAGCGGGAGAGATACGCAGTATTTT. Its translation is CASSPRTSGRDTQYF.